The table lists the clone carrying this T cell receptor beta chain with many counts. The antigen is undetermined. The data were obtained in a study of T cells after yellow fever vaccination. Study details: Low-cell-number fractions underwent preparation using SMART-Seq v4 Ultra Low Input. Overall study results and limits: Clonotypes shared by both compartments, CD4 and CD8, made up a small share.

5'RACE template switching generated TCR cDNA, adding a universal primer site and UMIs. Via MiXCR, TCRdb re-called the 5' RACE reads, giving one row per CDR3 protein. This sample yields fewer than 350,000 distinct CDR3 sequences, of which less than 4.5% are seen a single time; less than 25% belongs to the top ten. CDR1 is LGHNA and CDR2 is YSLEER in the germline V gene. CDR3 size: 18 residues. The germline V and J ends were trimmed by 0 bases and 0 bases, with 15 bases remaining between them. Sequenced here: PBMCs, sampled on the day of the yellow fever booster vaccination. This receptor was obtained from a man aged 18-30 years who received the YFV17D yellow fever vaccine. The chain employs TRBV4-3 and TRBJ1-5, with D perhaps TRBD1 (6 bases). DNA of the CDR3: TGCGCCAGCAGCCAAGATGGTCCAGGGGCCTATAGCAATCAGCCCCAGCATTTT. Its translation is CASSQDGPGAYSNQPQHF.